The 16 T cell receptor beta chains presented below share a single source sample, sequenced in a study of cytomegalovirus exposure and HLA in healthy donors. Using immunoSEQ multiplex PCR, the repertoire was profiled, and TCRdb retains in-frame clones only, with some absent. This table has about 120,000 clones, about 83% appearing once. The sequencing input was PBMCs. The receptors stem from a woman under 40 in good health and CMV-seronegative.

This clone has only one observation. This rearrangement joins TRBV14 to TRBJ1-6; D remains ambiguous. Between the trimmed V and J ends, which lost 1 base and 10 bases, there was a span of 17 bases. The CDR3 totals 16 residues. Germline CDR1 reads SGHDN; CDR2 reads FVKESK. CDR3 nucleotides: TGTGCCAGCAGCCAAGGAATAGGGAGAAATCAATCACCCCTCCACTTT. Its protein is CASSQGIGRNQSPLHF.

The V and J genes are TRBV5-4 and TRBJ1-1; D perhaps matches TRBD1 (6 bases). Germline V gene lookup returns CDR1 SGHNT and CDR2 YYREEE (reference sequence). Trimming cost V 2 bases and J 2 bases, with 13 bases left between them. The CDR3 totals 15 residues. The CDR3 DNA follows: TGTGCCAGCAGCTTCAGAGGGGGGGCTAACACTGAAGCTTTCTTT. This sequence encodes CASSFRGGANTEAFF.

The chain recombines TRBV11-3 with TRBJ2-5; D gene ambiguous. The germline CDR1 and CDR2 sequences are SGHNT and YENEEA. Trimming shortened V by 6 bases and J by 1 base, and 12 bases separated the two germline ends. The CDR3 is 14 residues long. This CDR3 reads CASSLHRAQETQYF. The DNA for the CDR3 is TGTGCCAGCAGTTTGCACAGAGCCCAAGAGACCCAGTACTTC.

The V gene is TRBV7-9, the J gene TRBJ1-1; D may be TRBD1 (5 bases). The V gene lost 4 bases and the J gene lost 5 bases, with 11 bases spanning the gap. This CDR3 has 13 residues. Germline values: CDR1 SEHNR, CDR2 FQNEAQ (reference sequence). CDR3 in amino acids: CASSSLSGTEAFF. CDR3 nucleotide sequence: TGTGCCAGCAGCTCCCTCTCAGGGACTGAAGCTTTCTTT.

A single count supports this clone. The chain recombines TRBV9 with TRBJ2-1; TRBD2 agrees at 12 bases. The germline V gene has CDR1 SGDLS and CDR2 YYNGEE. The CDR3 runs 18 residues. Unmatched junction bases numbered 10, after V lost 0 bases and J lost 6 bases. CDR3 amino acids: CASSVDKQASGGANEQFF. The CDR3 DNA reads TGTGCCAGCAGCGTAGATAAGCAGGCTAGCGGGGGGGCCAATGAGCAGTTCTTC.

CDR3 nucleotides: TGTGCCAGTAGCCCCGGGGTTGGCTCTGGGGCCAACGTCCTGACTTTC. Protein product: CASSPGVGSGANVLTF. The chain employs TRBV19 and TRBJ2-6; possible D gene TRBD2, 5 bases. Germline assignment: CDR1 LNHDA and CDR2 SQIVND (reference sequence). The CDR3 consists of 16 residues. V lost 6 bases, J lost 0 bases, and 12 bases lay in between.

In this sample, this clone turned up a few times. This CDR3 is CATGVRLNTEAFF. In DNA form, the CDR3 reads TGTGCCACCGGGGTCCGGTTGAACACTGAAGCTTTCTTT. V usage is TRBV7-2 and J usage is TRBJ1-1; D not resolved. CDR3 size: 13 residues. CDR1 is SGHTA, CDR2 FQGNSA, per germline. Between the trimmed V and J ends, which lost 10 bases and 0 bases, there was a span of 12 bases.

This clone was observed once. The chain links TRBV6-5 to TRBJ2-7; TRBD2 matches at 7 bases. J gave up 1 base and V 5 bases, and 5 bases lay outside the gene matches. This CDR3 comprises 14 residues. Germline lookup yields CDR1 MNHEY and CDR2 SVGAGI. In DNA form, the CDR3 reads TGTGCCAGCAGTCCCGCCGGGGGGTCCTACGAGCAGTACTTC. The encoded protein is CASSPAGGSYEQYF.

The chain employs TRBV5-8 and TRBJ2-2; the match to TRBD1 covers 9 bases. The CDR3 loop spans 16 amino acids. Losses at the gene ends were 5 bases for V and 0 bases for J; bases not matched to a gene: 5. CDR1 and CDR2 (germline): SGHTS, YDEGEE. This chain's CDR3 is CASRQGAFANTGELFF. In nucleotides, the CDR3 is TGTGCCAGCAGACAGGGGGCCTTCGCGAACACCGGGGAGCTGTTTTTT.

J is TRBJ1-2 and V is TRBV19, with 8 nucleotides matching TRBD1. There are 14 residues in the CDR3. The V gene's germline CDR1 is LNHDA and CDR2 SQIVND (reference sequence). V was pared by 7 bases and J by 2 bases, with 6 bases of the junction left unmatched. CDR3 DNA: TGTGCCAGTACCCAGACAGGGGAGAACTATGGCTACACCTTC. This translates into CASTQTGENYGYTF. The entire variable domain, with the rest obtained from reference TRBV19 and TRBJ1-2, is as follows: DGGITQSPKYLFRKEGQNVTLSCEQNLNHDAMYWYRQDPGQGLRLIYYSQIVNDFQKGDIAEGYSVSREKKESFPLTVTSAQKNPTAFYLCASTQTGENYGYTFGSGTRLTVV.

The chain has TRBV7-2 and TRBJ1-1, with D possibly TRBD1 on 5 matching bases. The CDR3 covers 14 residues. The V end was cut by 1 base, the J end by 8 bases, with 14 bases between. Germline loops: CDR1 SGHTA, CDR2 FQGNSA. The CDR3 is CASSLVQGQGEAFF. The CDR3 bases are TGTGCCAGCAGCTTAGTTCAAGGGCAGGGCGAAGCTTTCTTT.

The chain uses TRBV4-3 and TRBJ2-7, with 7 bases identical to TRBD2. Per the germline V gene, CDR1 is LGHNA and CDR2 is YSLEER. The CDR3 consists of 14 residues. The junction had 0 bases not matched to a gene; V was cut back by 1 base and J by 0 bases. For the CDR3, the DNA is TGCGCCAGCAGCCAAGGGGGGGGCTCCTACGAGCAGTACTTC. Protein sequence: CASSQGGGSYEQYF.

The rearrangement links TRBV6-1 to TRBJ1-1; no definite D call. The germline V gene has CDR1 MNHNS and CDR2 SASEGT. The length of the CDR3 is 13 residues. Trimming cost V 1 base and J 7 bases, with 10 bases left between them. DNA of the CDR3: TGTGCCAGCAGTGAAGAGCGACGGAATGAAGCTTTCTTT. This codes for CASSEERRNEAFF.

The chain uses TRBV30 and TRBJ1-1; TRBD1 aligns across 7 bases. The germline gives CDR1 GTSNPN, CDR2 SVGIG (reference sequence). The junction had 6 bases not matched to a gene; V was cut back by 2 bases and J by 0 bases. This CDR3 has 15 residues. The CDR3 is CAWSRWDRLNTEAFF. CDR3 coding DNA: TGTGCCTGGAGTCGGTGGGACAGATTGAACACTGAAGCTTTCTTT. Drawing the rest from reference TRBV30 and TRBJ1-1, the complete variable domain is SQTIHQWPATLVQPVGSPLSLECTVEGTSNPNLYWYRQAAGRGLQLLFYSVGIGQISSEVPQNLSASRPQDRQFILSSKKLLLSDSGFYLCAWSRWDRLNTEAFFGQGTRLTVV.

CDR3 sequence (DNA): TGTGCCACCAGCAGAGGTCGCAGGGCAGGATTGGGCGAGGGCTACACCTTC. Translation gives CATSRGRRAGLGEGYTF. This chain connects TRBV15 to TRBJ1-2; D perhaps matches TRBD1 (5 bases). Germline V gene data show CDR1 as LNHNV and CDR2 as YYDKDF (reference sequence). The CDR3 contains 17 residues. V lost 1 base and J 8 bases, leaving 23 bases between the germline ends.

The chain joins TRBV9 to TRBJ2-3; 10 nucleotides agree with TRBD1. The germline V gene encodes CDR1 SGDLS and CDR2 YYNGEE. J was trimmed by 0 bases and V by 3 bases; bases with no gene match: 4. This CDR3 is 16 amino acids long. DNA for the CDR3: TGTGCCAGCAGCGCGACAGGGGGCGCTAGCACAGATACGCAGTATTTT. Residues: CASSATGGASTDTQYF.